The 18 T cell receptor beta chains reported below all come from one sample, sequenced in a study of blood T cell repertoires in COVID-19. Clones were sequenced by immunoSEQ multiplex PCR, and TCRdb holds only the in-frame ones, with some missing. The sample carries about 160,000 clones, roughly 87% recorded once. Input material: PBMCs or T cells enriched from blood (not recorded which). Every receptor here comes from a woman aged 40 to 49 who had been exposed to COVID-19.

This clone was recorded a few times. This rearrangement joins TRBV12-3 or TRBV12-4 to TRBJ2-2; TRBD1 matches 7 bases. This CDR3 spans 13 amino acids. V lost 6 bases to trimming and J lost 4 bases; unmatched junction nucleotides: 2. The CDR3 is CASRQGSTGELFF. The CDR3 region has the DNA TGTGCCAGCAGACAGGGGAGCACCGGGGAGCTGTTTTTT.

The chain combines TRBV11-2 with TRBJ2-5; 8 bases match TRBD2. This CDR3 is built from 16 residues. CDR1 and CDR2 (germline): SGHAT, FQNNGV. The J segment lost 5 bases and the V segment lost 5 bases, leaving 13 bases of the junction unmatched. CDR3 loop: CASSNQLAVVPETQYF. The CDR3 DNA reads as TGTGCCAGCAGCAACCAACTAGCGGTGGTCCCGGAGACCCAGTACTTC.

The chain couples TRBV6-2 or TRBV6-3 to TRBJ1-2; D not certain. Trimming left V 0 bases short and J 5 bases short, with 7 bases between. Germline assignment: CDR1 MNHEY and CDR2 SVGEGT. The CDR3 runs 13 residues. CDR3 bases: TGTGCCAGCAGTTACTCGGCGAGGTATGGCTACACCTTC. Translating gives CASSYSARYGYTF.

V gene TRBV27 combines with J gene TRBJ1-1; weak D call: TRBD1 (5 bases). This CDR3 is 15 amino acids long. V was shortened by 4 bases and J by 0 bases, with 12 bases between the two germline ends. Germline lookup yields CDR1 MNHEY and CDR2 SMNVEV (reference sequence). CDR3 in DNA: TGTGCCAGCAGTTCCGGACAAAACCTGAACACTGAAGCTTTCTTT. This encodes CASSSGQNLNTEAFF.

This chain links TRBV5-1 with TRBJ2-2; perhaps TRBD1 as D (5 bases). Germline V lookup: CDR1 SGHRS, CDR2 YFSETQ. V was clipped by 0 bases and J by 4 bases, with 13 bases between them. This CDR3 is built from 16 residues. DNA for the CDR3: TGCGCCAGCAGCTTGGTAGTAGGGGTGACCACCGGGGAGCTGTTTTTT. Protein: CASSLVVGVTTGELFF.

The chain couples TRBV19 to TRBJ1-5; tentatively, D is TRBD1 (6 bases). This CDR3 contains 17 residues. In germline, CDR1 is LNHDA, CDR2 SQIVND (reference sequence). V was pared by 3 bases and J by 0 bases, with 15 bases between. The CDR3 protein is CASSMGGAAYSNQPQHF. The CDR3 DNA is TGTGCCAGTAGTATGGGGGGGGCTGCTTATAGCAATCAGCCCCAGCATTTT.

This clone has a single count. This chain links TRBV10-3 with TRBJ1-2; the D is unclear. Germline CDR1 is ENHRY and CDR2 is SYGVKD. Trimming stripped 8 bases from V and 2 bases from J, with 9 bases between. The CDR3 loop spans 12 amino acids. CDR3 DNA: TGTGCCATCGAAGACACCAACTATGGCTACACCTTC. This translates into CAIEDTNYGYTF.

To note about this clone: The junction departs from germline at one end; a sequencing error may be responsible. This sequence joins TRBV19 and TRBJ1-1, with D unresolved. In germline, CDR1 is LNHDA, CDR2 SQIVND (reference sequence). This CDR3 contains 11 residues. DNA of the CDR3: TGTGCCAGTAGTATAGCCGCGCGGGCTCCTTTT. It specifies CASSIAARAPF.

The CDR3 region is CASIGTGRNTIYF. The CDR3 bases are TGTGCCAGCATAGGGACAGGGAGAAACACCATATATTTT. V and J are TRBV27 and TRBJ1-3; 9 nucleotides agree with TRBD1. V trimming: 7 bases; J trimming: 5 bases; junction bases outside the gene matches: 3. Germline lookup yields CDR1 MNHEY and CDR2 SMNVEV (reference sequence). CDR3 length equals 13 residues.

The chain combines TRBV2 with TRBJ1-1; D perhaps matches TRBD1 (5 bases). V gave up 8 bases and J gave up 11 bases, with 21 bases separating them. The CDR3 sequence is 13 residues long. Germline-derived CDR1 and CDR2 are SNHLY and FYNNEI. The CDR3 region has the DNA TGTGCCAGCGCCGTAGGCCCGGGGGTTAGGGCTTTCTTT. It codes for CASAVGPGVRAFF.

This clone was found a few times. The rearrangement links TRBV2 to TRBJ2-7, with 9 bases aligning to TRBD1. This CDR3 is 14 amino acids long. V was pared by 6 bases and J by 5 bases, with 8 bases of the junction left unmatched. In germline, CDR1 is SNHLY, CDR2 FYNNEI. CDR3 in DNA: TGTGCCAGCAGGGGGGGGACAGGGCGACACGAGCAGTACTTC. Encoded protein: CASRGGTGRHEQYF.

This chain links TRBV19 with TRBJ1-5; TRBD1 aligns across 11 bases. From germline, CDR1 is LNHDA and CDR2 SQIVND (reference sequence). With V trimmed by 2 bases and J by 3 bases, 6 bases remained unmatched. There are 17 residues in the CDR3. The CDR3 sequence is CASSIWGQGVDNQPQHF. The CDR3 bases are TGTGCCAGTAGTATATGGGGACAGGGGGTCGACAATCAGCCCCAGCATTTT. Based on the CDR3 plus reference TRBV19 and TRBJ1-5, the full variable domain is DGGITQSPKYLFRKEGQNVTLSCEQNLNHDAMYWYRQDPGQGLRLIYYSQIVNDFQKGDIAEGYSVSREKKESFPLTVTSAQKNPTAFYLCASSIWGQGVDNQPQHFGDGTRLSIL.

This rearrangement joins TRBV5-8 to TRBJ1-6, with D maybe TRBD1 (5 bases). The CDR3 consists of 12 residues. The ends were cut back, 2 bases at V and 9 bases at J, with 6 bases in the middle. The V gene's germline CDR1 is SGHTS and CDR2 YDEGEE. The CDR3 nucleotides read TGTGCCAGCAGCTTCAGGGCTTCACCCCTCCACTTT. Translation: CASSFRASPLHF.

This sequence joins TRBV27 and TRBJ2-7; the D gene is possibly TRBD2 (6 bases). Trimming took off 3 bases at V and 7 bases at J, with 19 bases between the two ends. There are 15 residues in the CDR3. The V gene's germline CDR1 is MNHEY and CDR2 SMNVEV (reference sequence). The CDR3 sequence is CASSLVLASPLEQYF. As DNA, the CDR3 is TGTGCCAGCAGTTTGGTCCTAGCGAGTCCTTTAGAGCAGTACTTC.

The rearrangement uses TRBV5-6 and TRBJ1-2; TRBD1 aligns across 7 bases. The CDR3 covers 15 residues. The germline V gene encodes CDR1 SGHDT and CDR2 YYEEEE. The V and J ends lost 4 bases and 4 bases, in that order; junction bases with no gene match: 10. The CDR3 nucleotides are TGTGCCAGCAGCATCCCAGGGGGGATGGCCTATGGCTACACCTTC. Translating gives CASSIPGGMAYGYTF.

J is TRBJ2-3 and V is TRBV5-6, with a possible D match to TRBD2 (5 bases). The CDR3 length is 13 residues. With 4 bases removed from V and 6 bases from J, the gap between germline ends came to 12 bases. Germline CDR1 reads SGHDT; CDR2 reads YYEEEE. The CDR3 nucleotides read TGTGCCAGCAGCCAGGACTCCGCCGATACGCAGTATTTT. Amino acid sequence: CASSQDSADTQYF.

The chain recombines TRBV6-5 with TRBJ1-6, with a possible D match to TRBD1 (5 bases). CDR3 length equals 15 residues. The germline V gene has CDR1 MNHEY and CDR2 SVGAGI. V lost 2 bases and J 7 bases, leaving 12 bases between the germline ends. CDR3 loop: CASSYRGGTNSPLHF. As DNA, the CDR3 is TGTGCCAGCAGTTACCGGGGGGGTACGAATTCACCCCTCCACTTT.

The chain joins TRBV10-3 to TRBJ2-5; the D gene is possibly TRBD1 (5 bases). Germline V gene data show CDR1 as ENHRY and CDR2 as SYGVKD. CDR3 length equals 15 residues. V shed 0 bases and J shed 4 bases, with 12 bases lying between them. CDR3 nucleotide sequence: TGTGCCATCAGTGAGTCGAATCGGCAGGGAGAGACCCAGTACTTC. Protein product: CAISESNRQGETQYF.